The clone carrying this T cell receptor (beta chain) was picked up many times. Its antigen is still unknown. Germline CDR1 is MDHEN and CDR2 is SYDVKM. V lost 2 bases to trimming and J lost 4 bases, with 11 bases between them. The CDR3 contains 14 residues. This entry belongs to a study of prognosis after radiotherapy for stage I lung cancer. Study outcomes and limitations: The authors reported that TRBV and TRBJ gene usage differed between patients with and without metastases. Patients who developed distant metastases had lower Shannon entropy after stereotactic body radiation therapy.

It was by two-round multiplex PCR that TCR beta CDR3 was amplified from genomic DNA. First-round PCR used primers specific to each TRBV and TRBJ gene. MiXCR, applied by TCRdb to the multiplex PCR reads, yields one record per CDR3 protein. This sample carries about 15,000 distinct CDR3 sequences, 15% to 20% of them seen once, and the ten largest clones take around two fifths. This sequence was found in a donor aged 50 or older with non-small cell lung cancer. The rearrangement links TRBV28 to TRBJ1-2; D uncertain. The source material was PBMCs, sampled before or after stereotactic body radiation therapy (not recorded which). The CDR3 spells CASSLAGPLYGYTF. The CDR3 region has the DNA TGTGCCAGCAGTTTAGCCGGACCCCTCTATGGCTACACCTTC.